The next 5 T cell receptor beta chains were all read from a single sample in a study of beta chain features in type 1 diabetes (dated by TCRdb to 2016 to 2019). The research as a whole found: Type 1 diabetes patients showed a moderate but significant shortening of TCRB CDR3 length in all four CD4+ subsets.

No antigen has been assigned to these receptors. Receptor amplification or capture employed the immunoSEQ multiplex PCR assay. The entire isolated RNA was reverse transcribed using the High Capacity cDNA Reverse Transcription Kit, and thus expressed TCRB transcripts were sequenced. Sourced from immuneACCESS, this table was stored by TCRdb with only in-frame sequences that have V and J called. A share of the clones is absent; for the studies checked, an unresolved V gene accounts for under half, and the remainder has no known explanation. Within this sample are roughly 150,000 clones, with around a tenth of them counted one time only. The ten biggest clones cover around 0.48% of the sample. Sequences were obtained from central memory CD4+ T cells from blood. These receptors were collected from a man aged 25-40 years with type 1 diabetes.

This clone was seen ten or more times. The rearrangement uses TRBV27 and TRBJ1-5, with D perhaps matching TRBD1 (5 bases). V was clipped by 3 bases and J by 6 bases, with 15 bases between them. CDR1 is MNHEY and CDR2 is SMNVEV in the germline V gene (reference sequence). The CDR3 runs to 15 residues. CDR3 DNA sequence: TGTGCCAGCAGTTTTCAGGGATATGGCAGTCAGCCCCAGCATTTT. It is translated as CASSFQGYGSQPQHF.

The genes are TRBV14 and TRBJ2-7; TRBD1 matches 9 bases. The germline V gene encodes CDR1 SGHDN and CDR2 FVKESK. V was clipped by 4 bases and J by 4 bases; unmatched bases: 8. The CDR3 runs 15 residues. CDR3 amino acids: CASSLTGQGRYEQYF. The CDR3 region has the DNA TGTGCCAGCAGCCTTACGGGACAGGGAAGGTACGAGCAGTACTTC.

This clone has a handful of counts. The chain carries TRBV7-2 and TRBJ2-4; 13 bases map to TRBD2. V gave up 5 bases and J gave up 6 bases; unmatched junction bases: 1. CDR1 SGHTA and CDR2 FQGNSA come from the germline V gene. The length of the CDR3 is 14 residues. CDR3 nucleotides: TGTGCCAGCAGCGGGACTAGCGGGGCAAACATTCAGTACTTC. Translated, it gives CASSGTSGANIQYF. Together with reference TRBV7-2 and TRBJ2-4, the CDR3 gives the full variable domain: GAGVSQSPSNKVTEKGKDVELRCDPISGHTALYWYRQSLGQGLEFLIYFQGNSAPDKSGLPSDRFSAERTGGSVSTLTIQRTQQEDSAVYLCASSGTSGANIQYFGAGTRLSVL.

This clone was detected only a few times. This chain joins TRBV7-2 and TRBJ2-7; unclear D gene. This CDR3 region has 11 residues. CDR1 SGHTA and CDR2 FQGNSA come from the germline V gene. Deletions cut 11 bases from V and 5 bases from J, with 13 bases between. The CDR3 here is CASSAAHEQYF. CDR3 bases: TGTGCCTCGTCGGCGGCCCACGAGCAGTACTTC.

This clone has only a few counts. The chain carries TRBV6-1 and TRBJ2-1; D is unresolved. V shed 11 bases and J shed 6 bases, with 14 bases lying between them. The CDR3 totals 12 residues. The germline V gene encodes CDR1 MNHNS and CDR2 SASEGT. The CDR3 reads CAVFSRGNEQFF. The DNA of the CDR3 is TGTGCCGTCTTTTCTCGCGGCAATGAGCAGTTCTTC.